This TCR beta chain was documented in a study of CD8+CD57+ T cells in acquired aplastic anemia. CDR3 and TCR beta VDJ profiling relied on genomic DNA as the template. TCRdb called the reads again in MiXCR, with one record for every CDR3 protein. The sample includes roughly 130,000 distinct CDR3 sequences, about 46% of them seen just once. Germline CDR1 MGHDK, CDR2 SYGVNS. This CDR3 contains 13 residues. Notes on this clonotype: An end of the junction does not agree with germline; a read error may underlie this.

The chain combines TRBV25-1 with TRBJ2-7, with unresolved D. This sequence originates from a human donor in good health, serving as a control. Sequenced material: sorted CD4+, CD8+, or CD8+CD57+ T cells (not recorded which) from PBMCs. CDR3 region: CAISELASYEQYF. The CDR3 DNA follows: TGTGCCATCAGTGAGTTGGCTTCGTACGAGCAGTACTTC.